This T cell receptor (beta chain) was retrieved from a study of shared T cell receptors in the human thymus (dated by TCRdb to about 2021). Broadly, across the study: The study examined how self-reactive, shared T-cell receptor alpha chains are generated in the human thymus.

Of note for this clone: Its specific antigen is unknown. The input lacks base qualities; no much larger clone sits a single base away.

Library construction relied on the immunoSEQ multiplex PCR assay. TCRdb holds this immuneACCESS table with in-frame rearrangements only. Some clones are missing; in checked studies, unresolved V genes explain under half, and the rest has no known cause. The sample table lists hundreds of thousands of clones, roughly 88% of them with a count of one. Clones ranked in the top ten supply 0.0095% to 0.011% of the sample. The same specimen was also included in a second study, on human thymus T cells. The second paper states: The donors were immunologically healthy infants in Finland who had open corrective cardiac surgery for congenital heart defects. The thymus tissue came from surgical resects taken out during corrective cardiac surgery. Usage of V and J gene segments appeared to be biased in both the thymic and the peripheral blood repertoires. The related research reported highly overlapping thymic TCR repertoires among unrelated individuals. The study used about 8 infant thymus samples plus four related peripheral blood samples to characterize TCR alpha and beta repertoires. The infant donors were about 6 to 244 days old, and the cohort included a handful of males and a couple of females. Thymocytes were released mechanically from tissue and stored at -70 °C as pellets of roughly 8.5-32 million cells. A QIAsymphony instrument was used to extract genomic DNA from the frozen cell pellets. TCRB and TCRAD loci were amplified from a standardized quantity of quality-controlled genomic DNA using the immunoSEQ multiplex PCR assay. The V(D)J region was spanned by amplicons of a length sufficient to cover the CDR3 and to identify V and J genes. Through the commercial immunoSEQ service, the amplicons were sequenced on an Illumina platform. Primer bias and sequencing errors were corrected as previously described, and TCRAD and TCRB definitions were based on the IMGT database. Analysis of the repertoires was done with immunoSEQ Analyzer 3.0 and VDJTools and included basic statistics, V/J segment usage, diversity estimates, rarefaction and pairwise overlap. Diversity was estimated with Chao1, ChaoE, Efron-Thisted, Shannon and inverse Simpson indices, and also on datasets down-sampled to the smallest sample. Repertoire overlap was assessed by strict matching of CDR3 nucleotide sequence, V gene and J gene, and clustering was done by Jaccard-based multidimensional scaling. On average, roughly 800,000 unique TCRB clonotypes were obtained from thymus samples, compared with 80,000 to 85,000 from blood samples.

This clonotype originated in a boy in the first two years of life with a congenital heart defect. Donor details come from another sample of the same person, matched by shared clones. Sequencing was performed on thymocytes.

The CDR3 here reads CASSGGRGTGPYEQYF. The nucleotide sequence is TGTGCCAGCAGCGGGGGGCGGGGGACAGGGCCCTACGAGCAGTACTTC. The chain uses TRBV7-6 and TRBJ2-7; TRBD1 aligns with 9 central bases. Per the germline V gene, SGHVS is the CDR1 and FNYEAQ is the CDR2. Compared with germline, V lacks 5 bases and J lacks 2 bases; bases without a gene match: 10. Inclusive of the bounding cysteine and phenylalanine, the CDR3 is 16 residues long. Solely the CDR3 DNA is kept, with 48 bases framed from the first base.